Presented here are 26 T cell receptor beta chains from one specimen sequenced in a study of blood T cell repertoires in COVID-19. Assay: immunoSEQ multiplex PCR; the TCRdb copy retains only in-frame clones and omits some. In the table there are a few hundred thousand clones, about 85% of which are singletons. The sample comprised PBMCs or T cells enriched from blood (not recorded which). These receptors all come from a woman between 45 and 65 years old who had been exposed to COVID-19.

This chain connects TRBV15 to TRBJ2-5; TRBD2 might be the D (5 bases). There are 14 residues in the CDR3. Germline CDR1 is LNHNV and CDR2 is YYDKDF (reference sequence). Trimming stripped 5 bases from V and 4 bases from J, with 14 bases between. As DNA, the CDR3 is TGTGCCACCAGCGATGGAGGAGTTGGAGAGACCCAGTACTTC. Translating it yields CATSDGGVGETQYF.

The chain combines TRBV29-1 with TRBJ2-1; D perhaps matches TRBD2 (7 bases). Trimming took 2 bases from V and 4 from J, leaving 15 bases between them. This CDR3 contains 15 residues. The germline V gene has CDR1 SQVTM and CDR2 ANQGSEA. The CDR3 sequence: CSVESHGGLYNEQFF. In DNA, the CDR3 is TGCAGCGTTGAATCCCACGGGGGGCTGTACAATGAGCAGTTCTTC.

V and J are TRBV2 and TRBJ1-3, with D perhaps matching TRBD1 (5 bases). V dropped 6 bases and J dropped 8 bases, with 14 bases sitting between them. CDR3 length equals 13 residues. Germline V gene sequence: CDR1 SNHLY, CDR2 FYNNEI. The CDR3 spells CASSPGYEDTIYF. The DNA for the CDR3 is TGTGCCAGCAGCCCAGGGTATGAAGACACCATATATTTT.

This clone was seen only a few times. The CDR3 here is CASSQVAGANYGYTF. The CDR3 DNA is TGTGCCAGCAGCCAAGTAGCAGGGGCTAACTATGGCTACACCTTC. V usage is TRBV4-2 and J usage is TRBJ1-2; D is possibly TRBD1 (6 bases). Between the trimmed V and J ends, which lost 1 base and 0 bases, there was a span of 9 bases. Germline V gene lookup returns CDR1 LGHNA and CDR2 YNFKEQ. The CDR3 length is 15 residues.

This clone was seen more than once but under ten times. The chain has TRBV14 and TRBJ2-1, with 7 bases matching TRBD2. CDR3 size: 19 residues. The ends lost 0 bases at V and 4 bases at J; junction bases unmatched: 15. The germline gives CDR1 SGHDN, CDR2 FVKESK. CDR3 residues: CASSQDWIPRTSGYNEQFF. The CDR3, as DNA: TGTGCCAGCAGCCAAGACTGGATCCCCCGGACTAGTGGGTACAATGAGCAGTTCTTC. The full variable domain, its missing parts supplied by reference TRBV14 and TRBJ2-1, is EAGVTQFPSHSVIEKGQTVTLRCDPISGHDNLYWYRRVMGKEIKFLLHFVKESKQDESGMPNNRFLAERTGGTYSTLKVQPAELEDSGVYFCASSQDWIPRTSGYNEQFFGPGTRLTVL.

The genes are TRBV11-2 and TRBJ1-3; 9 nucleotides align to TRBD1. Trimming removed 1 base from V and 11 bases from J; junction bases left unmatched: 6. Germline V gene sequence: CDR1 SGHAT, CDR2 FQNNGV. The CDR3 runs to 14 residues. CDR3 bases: TGTGCCAGCAGCTTAGCCAGGGACAGGGCGGCCATATATTTT. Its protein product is CASSLARDRAAIYF.

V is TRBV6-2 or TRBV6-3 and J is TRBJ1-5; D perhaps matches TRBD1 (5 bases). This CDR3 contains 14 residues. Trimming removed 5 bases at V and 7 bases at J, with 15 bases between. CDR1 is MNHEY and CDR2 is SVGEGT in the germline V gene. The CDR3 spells CASSHPGRGQPQHF. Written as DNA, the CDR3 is TGTGCCAGCAGTCACCCAGGGCGAGGACAGCCCCAGCATTTT.

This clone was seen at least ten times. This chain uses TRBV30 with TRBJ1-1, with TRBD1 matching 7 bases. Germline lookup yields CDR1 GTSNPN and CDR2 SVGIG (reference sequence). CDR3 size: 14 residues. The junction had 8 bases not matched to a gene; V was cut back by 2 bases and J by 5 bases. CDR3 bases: TGTGCCTGGAGTCCACGACAGGGCGGGACTGAAGCTTTCTTT. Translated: CAWSPRQGGTEAFF.

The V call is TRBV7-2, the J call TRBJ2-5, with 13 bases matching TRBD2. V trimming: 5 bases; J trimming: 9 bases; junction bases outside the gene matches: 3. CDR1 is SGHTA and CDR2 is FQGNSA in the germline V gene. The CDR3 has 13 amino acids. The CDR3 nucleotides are TGTGCCAGCAGCACACTAGCGGGGGGGCCCCAGTACTTC. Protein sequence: CASSTLAGGPQYF.

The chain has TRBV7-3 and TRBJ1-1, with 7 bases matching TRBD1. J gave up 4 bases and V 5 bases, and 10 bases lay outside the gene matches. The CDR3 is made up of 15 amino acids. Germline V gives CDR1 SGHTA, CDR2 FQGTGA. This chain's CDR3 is CASSPIQGLSTEAFF. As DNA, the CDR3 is TGTGCCAGCAGCCCTATACAGGGGTTGAGCACTGAAGCTTTCTTT.

This chain's CDR3 is CASSSDGDSPLHF. The CDR3 DNA sequence: TGTGCCAGCAGTTCCGACGGGGATTCACCCCTCCACTTT. The chain carries TRBV6-5 and TRBJ1-6; D is undetermined. Trimming removed 4 bases from V and 8 bases from J, with 9 bases in between. CDR1 MNHEY and CDR2 SVGAGI come from the germline V gene. This CDR3 spans 13 amino acids.

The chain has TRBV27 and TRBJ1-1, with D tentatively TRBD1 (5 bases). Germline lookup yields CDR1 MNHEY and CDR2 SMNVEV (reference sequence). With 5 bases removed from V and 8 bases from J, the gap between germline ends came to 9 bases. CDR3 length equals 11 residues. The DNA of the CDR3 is TGTGCCAGCAGTGACGACAGAGAAGCTTTCTTT. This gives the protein CASSDDREAFF.

The CDR3 loop reads CATSDTSVDTQYF. The DNA of the CDR3 is TGTGCCACCTCGGACACTTCGGTAGATACGCAGTATTTT. The J gene is TRBJ2-3, the V gene TRBV6-5; D may be TRBD1 (5 bases). V was trimmed by 10 bases and J by 5 bases, leaving 16 bases between them. The germline V gene has CDR1 MNHEY and CDR2 SVGAGI. This CDR3 has 13 residues.

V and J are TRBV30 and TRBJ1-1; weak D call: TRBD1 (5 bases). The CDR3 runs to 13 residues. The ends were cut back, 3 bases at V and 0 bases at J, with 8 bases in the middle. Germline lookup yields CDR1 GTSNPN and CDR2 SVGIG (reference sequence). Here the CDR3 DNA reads TGTGCCTGGAGCAGGGCAATGAACACTGAAGCTTTCTTT. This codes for CAWSRAMNTEAFF.

The CDR3 loop reads CASRISGNTEAFF. The CDR3 DNA is TGCGCCAGCAGAATTTCAGGGAACACTGAAGCTTTCTTT. This chain uses TRBV4-1 with TRBJ1-1, with no clear D. Looked up from germline, CDR1 is MGHRA and CDR2 is YSYEKL. The V end was cut by 6 bases, the J end by 1 base, with 9 bases between. This CDR3 comprises 13 residues.

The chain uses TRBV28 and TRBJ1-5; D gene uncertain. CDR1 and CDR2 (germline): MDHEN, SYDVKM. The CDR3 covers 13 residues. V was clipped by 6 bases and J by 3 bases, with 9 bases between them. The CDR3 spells CASSWTDNQPQHF. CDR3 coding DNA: TGTGCCAGCAGCTGGACTGACAATCAGCCCCAGCATTTT.

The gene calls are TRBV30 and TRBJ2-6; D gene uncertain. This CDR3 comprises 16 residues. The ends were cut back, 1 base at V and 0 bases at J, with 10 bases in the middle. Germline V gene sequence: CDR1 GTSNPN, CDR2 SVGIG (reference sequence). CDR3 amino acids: CAWSAGPRSGANVLTF. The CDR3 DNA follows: TGTGCCTGGAGTGCAGGCCCCCGCTCTGGGGCCAACGTCCTGACTTTC.

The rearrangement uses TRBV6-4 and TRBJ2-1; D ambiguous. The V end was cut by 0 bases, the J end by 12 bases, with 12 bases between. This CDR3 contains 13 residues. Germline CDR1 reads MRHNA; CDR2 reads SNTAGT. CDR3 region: CASSDSISTGQFF. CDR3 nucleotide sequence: TGTGCCAGCAGTGACTCGATTTCGACGGGGCAGTTCTTC.

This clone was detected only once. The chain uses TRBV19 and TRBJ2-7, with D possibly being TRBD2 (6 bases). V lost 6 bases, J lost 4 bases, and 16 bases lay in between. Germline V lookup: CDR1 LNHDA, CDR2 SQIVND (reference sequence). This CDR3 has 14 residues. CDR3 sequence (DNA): TGTGCCAGTAGCAGAGCGGGTGATTTTTACGAGCAGTACTTC. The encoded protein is CASSRAGDFYEQYF.

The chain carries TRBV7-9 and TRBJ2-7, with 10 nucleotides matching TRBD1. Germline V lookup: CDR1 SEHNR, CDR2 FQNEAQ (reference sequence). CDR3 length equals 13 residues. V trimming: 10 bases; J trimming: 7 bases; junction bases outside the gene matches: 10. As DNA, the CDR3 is TGTGCCAACCCGGGACAGGGGACGCAGGAGCAGTACTTC. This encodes CANPGQGTQEQYF.

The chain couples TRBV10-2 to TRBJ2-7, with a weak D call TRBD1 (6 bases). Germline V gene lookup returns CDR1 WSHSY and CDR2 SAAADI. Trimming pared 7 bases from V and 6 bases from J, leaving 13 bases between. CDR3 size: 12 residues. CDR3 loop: CASTQGSSEQYF. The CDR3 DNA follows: TGCGCCAGCACACAGGGATCCAGCGAGCAGTACTTC.

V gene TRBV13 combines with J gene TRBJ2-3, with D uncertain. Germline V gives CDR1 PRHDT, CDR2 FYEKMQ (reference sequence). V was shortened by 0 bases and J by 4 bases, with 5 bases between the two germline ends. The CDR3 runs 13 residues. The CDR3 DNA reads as TGTGCCAGCAGCTTAGGGCGTTCAGATACGCAGTATTTT. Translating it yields CASSLGRSDTQYF.

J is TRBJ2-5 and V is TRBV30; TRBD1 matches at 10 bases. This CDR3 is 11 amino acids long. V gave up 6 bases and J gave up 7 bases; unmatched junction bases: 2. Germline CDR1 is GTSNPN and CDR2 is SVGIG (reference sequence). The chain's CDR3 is CACGTGVTQYF. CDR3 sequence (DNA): TGTGCCTGCGGGACAGGGGTGACCCAGTACTTC. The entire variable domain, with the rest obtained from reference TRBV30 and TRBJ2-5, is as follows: SQTIHQWPATLVQPVGSPLSLECTVEGTSNPNLYWYRQAAGRGLQLLFYSVGIGQISSEVPQNLSASRPQDRQFILSSKKLLLSDSGFYLCACGTGVTQYFGPGTRLLVL.

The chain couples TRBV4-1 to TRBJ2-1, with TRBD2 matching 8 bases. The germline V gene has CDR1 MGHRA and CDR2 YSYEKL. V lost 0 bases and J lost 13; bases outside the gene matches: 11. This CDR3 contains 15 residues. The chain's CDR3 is CASSQDRSGAQNQFF. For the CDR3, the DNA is TGCGCCAGCAGCCAAGATCGTAGCGGGGCCCAGAATCAGTTCTTC.

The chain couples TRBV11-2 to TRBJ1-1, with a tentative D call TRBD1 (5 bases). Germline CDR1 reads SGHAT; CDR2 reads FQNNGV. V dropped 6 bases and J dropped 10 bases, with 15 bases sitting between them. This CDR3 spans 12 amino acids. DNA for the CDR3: TGTGCCAGCAGTAACCCGGGGGGGGGAGCTTTCTTT. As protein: CASSNPGGGAFF. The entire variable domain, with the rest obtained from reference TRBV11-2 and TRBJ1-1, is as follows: EAGVAQSPRYKIIEKRQSVAFWCNPISGHATLYWYQQILGQGPKLLIQFQNNGVVDDSQLPKDRFSAERLKGVDSTLKIQPAKLEDSAVYLCASSNPGGGAFFGQGTRLTVV.

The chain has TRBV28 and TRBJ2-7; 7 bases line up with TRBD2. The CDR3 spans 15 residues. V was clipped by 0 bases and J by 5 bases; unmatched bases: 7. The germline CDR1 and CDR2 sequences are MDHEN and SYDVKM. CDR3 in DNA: TGTGCCAGCAGTTTATGGGGCGAGCGGGGCCACGAGCAGTACTTC. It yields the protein CASSLWGERGHEQYF.